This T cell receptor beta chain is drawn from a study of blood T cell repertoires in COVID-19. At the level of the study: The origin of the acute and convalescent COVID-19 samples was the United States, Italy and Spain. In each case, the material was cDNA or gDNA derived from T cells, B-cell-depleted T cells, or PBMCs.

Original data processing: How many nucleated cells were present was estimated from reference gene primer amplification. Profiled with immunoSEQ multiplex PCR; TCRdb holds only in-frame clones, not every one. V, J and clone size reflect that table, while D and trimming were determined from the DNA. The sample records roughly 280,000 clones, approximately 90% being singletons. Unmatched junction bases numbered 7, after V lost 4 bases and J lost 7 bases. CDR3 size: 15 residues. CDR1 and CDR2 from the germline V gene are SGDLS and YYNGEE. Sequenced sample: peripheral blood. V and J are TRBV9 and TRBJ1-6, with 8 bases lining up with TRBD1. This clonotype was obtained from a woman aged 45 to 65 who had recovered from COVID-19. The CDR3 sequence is CASSPQGANNSPLHF. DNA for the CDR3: TGTGCCAGCAGCCCTCAGGGGGCGAACAATTCACCCCTCCACTTT.